Listed below are T cell receptor beta chains from one sample, sequenced in a study of blood T cell repertoires in COVID-19. Assay: immunoSEQ multiplex PCR; the TCRdb copy retains only in-frame clones and omits some. Found here are over 65,000 clones, approximately 90% of them singletons; the top ten hold roughly 4.4%. Specimen: peripheral blood. Source of these receptors: a man between 45 and 60 years old with active COVID-19. The CDR3 runs from the conserved cysteine through the conserved F or W.

V,CDR3
TRBV3-1/TRBV3-2,CASSPRQGAANTEAFF
TRBV5-1,CASSLTSGRSEQYF
TRBV5-4,CASSLGDREIDEQYF
TRBV18,CASSRRSSRDYNSPLHF
TRBV5-1,CASSLGTSGRDEQFF
TRBV7-9,CASSLSRQETQYF
TRBV11-2,CASSRPSTQGAYEQYF
TRBV28,CASSFTSGGASEQYF
TRBV29-1,CSVSGYTEAFF
TRBV3-1/TRBV3-2,CASSQGWSSGSADTQYF
TRBV19,CASSNVAGGPRTQYF
TRBV10-3,CAIRGTGFNQPQHF
TRBV12-1,CASSFVMVGVNTEAFF
TRBV5-8,CASSEGQGTSSGANVLTF
TRBV28,CASSKVNRAEAFF
TRBV28,CASSLLMSGPDTQYF
TRBV14,CASSQDSVQPQHF